These 29 T cell receptor beta chains came from one sample sequenced in a study of T-cell reconstitution after alpha-beta-depleted transplantation in children. Researchers prepared the TCRbeta library using unique molecular identifiers, the study reports. MiXCR, applied by TCRdb to the PCR reads, yields one record per CDR3 protein. The top ten hold roughly 4% of the sample, which has approximately 590,000 distinct CDR3 sequences, about 11% seen once. Sequences were derived from PBMCs from the stem cell graft donor, sampled from the stem cell graft. These receptors came from a human donor who donated a stem cell graft to a child with acute myeloid leukemia.

V is TRBV7-3 and J is TRBJ2-2, with TRBD2 matching over 9 bases. CDR1 and CDR2 from the germline V gene are SGHTA and FQGTGA. The CDR3 is 19 amino acids. V lost 5 bases, J lost 0 bases, and 13 bases stayed unmatched. In DNA form, the CDR3 reads TGTGCCAGCAGCCGTGGTAGAGGTAGCGGGAGAGCGAACACCGGGGAGCTGTTTTTT. It is translated as CASSRGRGSGRANTGELFF.

This clonotype was seen a few times. The rearrangement uses TRBV11-2 and TRBJ2-7, with a weak D call TRBD2 (6 bases). The CDR3 consists of 15 residues. V shed 5 bases and J shed 0 bases, with 14 bases lying between them. Germline assignment: CDR1 SGHAT and CDR2 FQNNGV. Here the CDR3 reads CASSLDSGFSYEQYF. The CDR3, as DNA: TGTGCCAGCAGCCTCGATAGCGGTTTCTCCTACGAGCAGTACTTC. Together with reference TRBV11-2 and TRBJ2-7, the CDR3 gives the full variable domain: EAGVAQSPRYKIIEKRQSVAFWCNPISGHATLYWYQQILGQGPKLLIQFQNNGVVDDSQLPKDRFSAERLKGVDSTLKIQPAKLEDSAVYLCASSLDSGFSYEQYFGPGTRLTVT.

This chain joins TRBV10-3 and TRBJ1-5; no clear D. Germline values: CDR1 ENHRY, CDR2 SYGVKD. V lost 7 bases, J lost 3 bases, and 7 bases lay in between. This CDR3 contains 12 residues. In DNA form, the CDR3 reads TGTGCCATCAAGGCAGACAATCAGCCCCAGCATTTT. Translated, it gives CAIKADNQPQHF.

This clonotype was counted ten times or more. This sequence joins TRBV29-1 and TRBJ2-3, with 7 bases lining up with TRBD1. Germline V gene sequence: CDR1 SQVTM, CDR2 ANQGSEA. Losses at the gene ends were 8 bases for V and 2 bases for J; bases not matched to a gene: 4. CDR3 length: 12 amino acids. CDR3 sequence (DNA): TGCAGCTCTGACAGGGACACAGATACGCAGTATTTT. Its protein product is CSSDRDTDTQYF.

The chain links TRBV7-8 to TRBJ1-5; TRBD1 matches at 7 bases. The CDR3 spans 17 residues. Looked up from germline, CDR1 is SGHVS and CDR2 is FQNEAQ. The V segment lost 1 base and the J segment 4 bases; nucleotides outside the gene matches: 10. CDR3 bases: TGTGCCAGCAGCTTAGAGGGGAAGACAGGGCCAAATCAGCCCCAGCATTTT. Protein: CASSLEGKTGPNQPQHF.

The chain has TRBV28 and TRBJ1-2, with D possibly being TRBD1 (5 bases). Germline CDR1 MDHEN, CDR2 SYDVKM. V dropped 8 bases and J dropped 8 bases, with 24 bases sitting between them. This CDR3 comprises 15 residues. The CDR3 nucleotides read TGTGCCAGCTCTAGAACCGGGACCGAGGCAGGCGGCTACACCTTC. Translating it yields CASSRTGTEAGGYTF.

The sample holds many counts of this clonotype. The V gene is TRBV20-1, the J gene TRBJ1-2; D unresolved. Germline CDR1 and CDR2: DFQATT and SNEGSKA (reference sequence). The V end was cut by 3 bases, the J end by 8 bases, with 19 bases between. The CDR3 length is 14 residues. The CDR3 DNA reads TGCAGTGCTAGGGATCCCTTTGGACCTGAGGGCTACACCTTC. This gives the protein CSARDPFGPEGYTF.

V and J are TRBV30 and TRBJ2-5; no clear D. Germline lookup yields CDR1 GTSNPN and CDR2 SVGIG (reference sequence). The V and J ends lost 1 base and 4 bases respectively, with 10 bases between them. The CDR3 runs to 13 residues. DNA for the CDR3: TGTGCCTGGAGTGGTGGGTCCGGAGAGACCCAGTACTTC. It yields the protein CAWSGGSGETQYF.

Many counts were recorded for this clonotype. The rearrangement uses TRBV28 and TRBJ1-5; D perhaps matches TRBD1 (5 bases). Germline-derived CDR1 and CDR2 are MDHEN and SYDVKM. Trimming pared 5 bases from V and 0 bases from J, leaving 20 bases between. There are 18 residues in the CDR3. The CDR3 nucleotides read TGTGCCAGCAGTGGGGACGGACTAACCGTTAATAGCAATCAGCCCCAGCATTTT. This codes for CASSGDGLTVNSNQPQHF.

CDR3 loop: CSASRLAGVYEQYF. The CDR3 region has the DNA TGCAGTGCTAGTCGGCTAGCGGGGGTCTACGAGCAGTACTTC. V usage is TRBV20-1 and J usage is TRBJ2-7, with TRBD2 identical over 10 bases. Germline V gives CDR1 DFQATT, CDR2 SNEGSKA (reference sequence). CDR3 length: 14 amino acids. With V trimmed by 3 bases and J by 3 bases, 5 bases remained unmatched.

V usage is TRBV30 and J usage is TRBJ2-1, with D unclear. This CDR3 region has 14 residues. Looked up from germline, CDR1 is GTSNPN and CDR2 is SVGIG (reference sequence). The CDR3 nucleotides read TGTGCATGTATAGGATTAGCTTCCTACAATGAGCAGTTCTTC. Translation gives CACIGLASYNEQFF. Combining the CDR3 with reference TRBV30 and TRBJ2-1 gives the whole variable domain SQTIHQWPATLVQPVGSPLSLECTVEGTSNPNLYWYRQAAGRGLQLLFYSVGIGQISSEVPQNLSASRPQDRQFILSSKKLLLSDSGFYLCACIGLASYNEQFFGPGTRLTVL.

There are a few counts of this clonotype. The CDR3 coding sequence is TGTGCCAGCAGTTACGTTGGAGATTCACCCCTCCACTTT. Translated, it gives CASSYVGDSPLHF. This chain links TRBV6-6 with TRBJ1-6; D is undetermined. Trimming shortened V by 2 bases and J by 8 bases, and 7 bases separated the two germline ends. Per germline, CDR1 MNHNY and CDR2 SVGAGI (reference sequence). The CDR3 covers 13 residues.

This clonotype has ten or more counts. The chain has TRBV4-2 and TRBJ2-2; D is possibly TRBD2 (6 bases). Germline CDR1 is LGHNA and CDR2 is YNFKEQ. The germline V and J ends were trimmed by 0 bases and 2 bases, with 10 bases remaining between them. The CDR3 runs to 16 residues. The CDR3 DNA sequence: TGTGCCAGCAGCCAAGACCAGCGGGTTAACACCGGGGAGCTGTTTTTT. Translation: CASSQDQRVNTGELFF.

This clonotype showed up just a few times. The chain carries TRBV7-3 and TRBJ2-2, with D perhaps TRBD2 (6 bases). The CDR3 consists of 14 residues. With 7 bases removed from V and 6 bases from J, the gap between germline ends came to 15 bases. Germline values: CDR1 SGHTA, CDR2 FQGTGA. The CDR3 loop reads CASNGGGSSGELFF. In DNA form, the CDR3 reads TGTGCCAGCAATGGGGGAGGATCGTCCGGGGAGCTGTTTTTT.

V gene TRBV4-3 combines with J gene TRBJ2-1; D assignment may be TRBD1 or TRBD2 (5 bases each). Per germline, CDR1 LGHNA and CDR2 YSLEER. This CDR3 spans 16 amino acids. The V end lost 4 bases, the J end lost 8 bases, and 21 bases lay between the germline ends. The chain's CDR3 is CASSRTGTLTKDEQFF. The CDR3 coding sequence is TGCGCCAGCAGCCGGACCGGGACCCTCACCAAAGATGAGCAGTTCTTC.

This clonotype was picked up many times. CDR3 sequence reads: CASSPSILRGGLNTGELFF. The CDR3 nucleotides are TGTGCCAGCAGCCCCTCTATCTTGAGGGGCGGGCTGAACACCGGGGAGCTGTTTTTT. This chain links TRBV9 with TRBJ2-2; D may correspond to TRBD1 or TRBD2 (5 bases each). From germline, CDR1 is SGDLS and CDR2 YYNGEE. This CDR3 has 19 residues. V shed 4 bases and J shed 1 base, with 23 bases lying between them.

CDR3 DNA: TGCTGCGCTAGAGACTATGCTGGGACAGAAAAAACTGAAGCTTTCTTT. It translates to CCARDYAGTEKTEAFF. The chain recombines TRBV20-1 with TRBJ1-1, with 7 nucleotides matching TRBD1. The CDR3 runs 16 residues. Germline V gene lookup returns CDR1 DFQATT and CDR2 SNEGSKA (reference sequence).

This clonotype occurred many times. This sequence joins TRBV5-1 and TRBJ1-2; TRBD1 agrees at 7 bases. Losses at the gene ends were 0 bases for V and 5 bases for J; bases not matched to a gene: 7. Germline V CDR1 and CDR2: SGHRS, YFSETQ. The CDR3 loop spans 15 amino acids. CDR3 amino acids: CASSLGTGTAYGYTF. DNA for the CDR3: TGCGCCAGCAGCTTGGGTACCGGGACAGCGTATGGCTACACCTTC.

This sequence joins TRBV7-3 and TRBJ1-1; maybe TRBD1 (6 bases). Looked up from germline, CDR1 is SGHTA and CDR2 is FQGTGA. The germline V and J ends were trimmed by 2 bases and 2 bases, with 15 bases remaining between them. The CDR3 extends over 16 amino acids. CDR3 protein: CASSLWTLTGNTEAFF. DNA of the CDR3: TGTGCCAGCAGCTTATGGACACTGACAGGCAACACTGAAGCTTTCTTT.

This clonotype was recorded many times. The rearrangement links TRBV29-1 to TRBJ2-5; maybe TRBD2 (6 bases). CDR1 is SQVTM, CDR2 ANQGSEA, per germline. This CDR3 region has 14 residues. Trimming stripped 3 bases from V and 5 bases from J, with 16 bases between. The CDR3 bases are TGCAGCGTTGATCCTGGGCTTGCGGGGGAGACCCAGTACTTC. Translated: CSVDPGLAGETQYF.

This clonotype was observed many times. The rearrangement uses TRBV12-3 or TRBV12-4 and TRBJ2-1, with D uncertain. Deletions cut 7 bases from V and 8 bases from J, with 9 bases between. The CDR3 length is 11 residues. CDR3 DNA sequence: TGTGCCAGCACGCCGAAGGATGAGCAGTTCTTC. This encodes CASTPKDEQFF.

The chain combines TRBV29-1 with TRBJ2-2, with 7 bases that match TRBD1. CDR1 and CDR2 (germline): SQVTM, ANQGSEA. The CDR3 covers 13 residues. Trimming removed 7 bases from V and 4 bases from J; junction bases left unmatched: 6. Written as DNA, the CDR3 is TGCAGCGCGGGACAGCCCGGCACCGGGGAGCTGTTTTTT. Translation: CSAGQPGTGELFF.

This clonotype was observed a few times. This chain uses TRBV20-1 with TRBJ2-7, with D unresolved. The CDR3 has 13 amino acids. Deletions cut 0 bases from V and 0 bases from J, with 6 bases between. Germline V gene sequence: CDR1 DFQATT, CDR2 SNEGSKA (reference sequence). CDR3 in DNA: TGCAGTGCTAGAGATCTAAGCTCCTACGAGCAGTACTTC. This encodes CSARDLSSYEQYF.

There are a few counts of this clonotype. This rearrangement joins TRBV6-2 or TRBV6-3 to TRBJ2-4; D is unclear. The CDR3 extends over 14 amino acids. V was pared by 6 bases and J by 0 bases, with 9 bases between. In germline, CDR1 is MNHEY, CDR2 SVGEGT. DNA of the CDR3: TGTGCCAGCAGGAACCTAGAAGCCAAAAACATTCAGTACTTC. This gives the protein CASRNLEAKNIQYF.

A few counts support this clonotype. This chain connects TRBV20-1 to TRBJ2-3; tentatively, D is TRBD1 (6 bases). The V end was cut by 7 bases, the J end by 5 bases, with 13 bases between. CDR3 size: 12 residues. Germline CDR1 reads DFQATT; CDR2 reads SNEGSKA (reference sequence). The CDR3 region has the DNA TGCAGTGTTATTACCAGGGGAGATACGCAGTATTTT. Translation gives CSVITRGDTQYF.

The chain carries TRBV6-2 or TRBV6-3 and TRBJ1-2, with 7 bases identical to TRBD1. In germline, CDR1 is MNHEY, CDR2 SVGEGT. This CDR3 contains 15 residues. Trimming cost V 5 bases and J 4 bases; bases outside gene matches: 10. CDR3 residues: CASSLLGQRAYGYTF. CDR3 nucleotides: TGTGCCAGCAGTCTCTTGGGACAGCGGGCCTATGGCTACACCTTC.

The J gene is TRBJ2-1, the V gene TRBV6-2 or TRBV6-3; 9 bases agree with TRBD2. This CDR3 comprises 18 residues. Germline CDR1 reads MNHEY; CDR2 reads SVGEGT. J gave up 10 bases and V 7 bases, and 23 bases lay outside the gene matches. The CDR3 sequence: CASTLSGLAGPTGREQFF. The CDR3 DNA follows: TGTGCCAGCACCTTAAGTGGGCTAGCGGGACCCACGGGGAGGGAGCAGTTCTTC.

This clonotype was picked up many times. The CDR3 coding sequence is TGTGCCAGCAGTCAGGGCGGGAGTAGAGGAGCTTTCTTT. Translating gives CASSQGGSRGAFF. V is TRBV7-2 and J is TRBJ1-1; possible D gene TRBD1, 5 bases. Germline V gives CDR1 SGHTA, CDR2 FQGNSA. V lost 6 bases, J lost 10 bases, and 18 bases lay in between. The CDR3 covers 13 residues.

The chain recombines TRBV25-1 with TRBJ2-5; D ambiguous. The V and J ends lost 1 base and 5 bases respectively, with 11 bases between them. CDR3 length: 14 amino acids. Germline-derived CDR1 and CDR2 are MGHDK and SYGVNS. The CDR3 DNA sequence: TGTGCCAGCAGTGAATTGGGCCCACCGGAGACCCAGTACTTC. Translated: CASSELGPPETQYF.